This TCR beta chain was found in a study of early stage breast cancer tumors. Findings of the study overall: Comparing each tissue with blood distinguished tumor from normal in about 90% of the 16 patients. Most shared enriched TCRB sequences were commonly generated ones. Unsorted bulk genomic DNA sequencing lacked pairing and functional marker data. Compared with adjacent normal breast tissue, tumors showed 2 to 2.5-fold greater T cell density and higher clonality.

Data came from immunoSEQ multiplex PCR; TCRdb stores just in-frame clones and leaves some out. The table records about 36,000 clones, 74% of them present only once. V lost 3 bases to trimming and J lost 5 bases; unmatched junction nucleotides: 5. The CDR3 is made up of 14 amino acids. Germline V lookup: CDR1 SGHAT, CDR2 FQNNGV. For this clone: What it binds is not known.

The sample comprised blood. This TCR came from a person in their sixties or seventies with breast cancer. This chain joins TRBV11-2 and TRBJ2-3; TRBD1 matches 7 bases. CDR3 sequence (DNA): TGTGCCAGCAGCTTTTCGACAGGGCAAGATACGCAGTATTTT. Amino acid sequence: CASSFSTGQDTQYF.